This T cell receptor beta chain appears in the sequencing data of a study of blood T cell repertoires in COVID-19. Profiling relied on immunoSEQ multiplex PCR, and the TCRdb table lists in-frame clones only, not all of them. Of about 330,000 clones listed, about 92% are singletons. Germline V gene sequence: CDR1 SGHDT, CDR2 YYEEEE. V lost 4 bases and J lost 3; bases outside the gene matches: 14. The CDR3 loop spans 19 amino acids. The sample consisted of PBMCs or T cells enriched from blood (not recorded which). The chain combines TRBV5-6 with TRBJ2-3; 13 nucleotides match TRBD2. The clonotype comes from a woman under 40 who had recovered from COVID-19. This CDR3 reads CASSPTTSGGAIETDTQYF. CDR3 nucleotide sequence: TGTGCCAGCAGCCCGACTACTAGCGGGGGGGCGATAGAAACAGATACGCAGTATTTT.